This record looks at one TCR beta chain sequence and its context. Generated by immunoSEQ multiplex PCR, the TCRdb table keeps only in-frame clones and is missing some. Of about 680,000 clones listed, about 91% were seen once; the top ten hold roughly 22%. Naivety among CD8 cells was defined by CD45RO negativity and positive CCR7 selection, thereby excluding terminally differentiated effector memory CD45RA+ cells. The entry originates in a study of shared clonotypes between healthy human individuals. Germline assignment: CDR1 LNHDA and CDR2 SQIVND (reference sequence). The CDR3 loop spans 15 amino acids. The J segment lost 9 bases and the V segment lost 1 base, leaving 9 bases of the junction unmatched.

The V gene is TRBV19, the J gene TRBJ1-1, with 9 bases matching TRBD1. This receptor was identified in a man aged 25 to 45 in good health. The material sequenced was naive CD8+ T cells sorted from blood. CDR3 sequence (DNA): TGTGCCAGTAGTATAGGGACATGGACAGGGGAAAAAGCTTTCTTT. It specifies CASSIGTWTGEKAFF.